The 16 T cell receptor beta chains below all came from one sample that was sequenced in a study of a mutant IDH1 vaccine in newly diagnosed glioma. Regarding time point: week 23, last vaccination. The study gave 300 ug of mutant IDH1 20-mer peptide per vaccine dose, with topical imiquimod. No antigen has been identified for these receptors. The repertoire was sequenced with immunoSEQ multiplex PCR; TCRdb's copy has only in-frame clones and lacks some. This sample carries some 11,000 clones, 88% of them seen once, and the ten largest clones take about 5.2%. Sequences were derived from PBMCs, sampled from a glioma patient whose treatment included an IDH1 peptide vaccine. The receptors were sampled from a woman aged 40-49 years with glioma. Some clones in this sample may be carry-over from other donors' samples.

The chain couples TRBV5-1 to TRBJ1-4; D call uncertain. Trimming removed 4 bases from V and 4 bases from J, with 14 bases in between. CDR1 SGHRS and CDR2 YFSETQ come from the germline V gene. This CDR3 is 15 amino acids long. The CDR3 sequence: CASSPAPGINEKLFF. CDR3 nucleotide sequence: TGCGCCAGCAGCCCTGCCCCCGGAATTAATGAAAAACTGTTTTTT.

The CDR3 bases are TGCGCCAGCAGCCAAGACAGTGTTTCTAACTATGGCTACACCTTC. Residues: CASSQDSVSNYGYTF. The chain recombines TRBV4-1 with TRBJ1-2; no definite D call. CDR1 MGHRA and CDR2 YSYEKL come from the germline V gene. V was clipped by 0 bases and J by 0 bases, with 8 bases between them. This CDR3 has 15 residues.

The chain has TRBV7-9 and TRBJ2-3, with 9 bases lining up with TRBD2. CDR3 length equals 15 residues. The germline V gene has CDR1 SEHNR and CDR2 FQNEAQ (reference sequence). J lost 4 bases, V lost 1 base, and 3 bases had no gene match. Here the CDR3 DNA reads TGTGCCAGCAGCTTAGATAGCGGGAGTGCAGATACGCAGTATTTT. The encoded protein is CASSLDSGSADTQYF. Filled out from reference TRBV7-9 and TRBJ2-3, the complete variable domain reads DTGVSQNPRHKITKRGQNVTFRCDPISEHNRLYWYRQTLGQGPEFLTYFQNEAQLEKSRLLSDRFSAERPKGSFSTLEIQRTEQGDSAMYLCASSLDSGSADTQYFGPGTRLTVL.

The V gene is TRBV6-5, the J gene TRBJ2-1; D is unclear. Germline V gene lookup returns CDR1 MNHEY and CDR2 SVGAGI. CDR3 size: 13 residues. The V gene lost 6 bases and the J gene lost 9 bases, with 15 bases spanning the gap. In nucleotides, the CDR3 is TGTGCCAGCAGCCCCTTCCGGACGTCTGAGCAGTTCTTC. Encoded protein: CASSPFRTSEQFF.

This clone showed up just a few times. This chain uses TRBV20-1 with TRBJ1-2; D not certain. The germline CDR1 and CDR2 sequences are DFQATT and SNEGSKA (reference sequence). The CDR3 consists of 11 residues. Trimming left V 3 bases short and J 2 bases short, with 4 bases between. CDR3 in amino acids: CSARTNYGYTF. DNA for the CDR3: TGCAGTGCTAGGACAAACTATGGCTACACCTTC.

The chain carries TRBV6-1 and TRBJ1-1, with a weak D call TRBD1 (5 bases). The CDR3 contains 14 residues. The V gene's germline CDR1 is MNHNS and CDR2 SASEGT. V gave up 2 bases and J gave up 1 base, with 8 bases separating them. The CDR3 nucleotides are TGTGCCAGCAGTGAATGGGGGAGGAACACTGAAGCTTTCTTT. Protein: CASSEWGRNTEAFF.

The V and J genes are TRBV2 and TRBJ2-1; 11 bases are shared with TRBD2. The trim removed 11 bases at V and 4 bases at J, leaving 10 bases unmatched. The germline CDR1 and CDR2 sequences are SNHLY and FYNNEI. The CDR3 loop spans 15 amino acids. This CDR3 reads CASTGGTSGYNEQFF. The CDR3 nucleotides are TGTGCCTCTACCGGCGGGACTAGCGGATACAATGAGCAGTTCTTC. The whole variable domain, remainder taken from reference TRBV2 and TRBJ2-1, is EPEVTQTPSHQVTQMGQEVILRCVPISNHLYFYWYRQILGQKVEFLVSFYNNEISEKSEIFDDQFSVERPDGSNFTLKIRSTKLEDSAMYFCASTGGTSGYNEQFFGPGTRLTVL.

V usage is TRBV30 and J usage is TRBJ1-5; maybe TRBD1 (6 bases). Germline lookup yields CDR1 GTSNPN and CDR2 SVGIG (reference sequence). This CDR3 has 15 residues. Trimming shortened V by 2 bases and J by 1 base, and 12 bases separated the two germline ends. CDR3 protein: CAWSSGGQSNQPQHF. Written as DNA, the CDR3 is TGTGCCTGGAGTTCCGGGGGGCAAAGCAATCAGCCCCAGCATTTT. Full variable domain (missing parts from reference TRBV30 and TRBJ1-5): SQTIHQWPATLVQPVGSPLSLECTVEGTSNPNLYWYRQAAGRGLQLLFYSVGIGQISSEVPQNLSASRPQDRQFILSSKKLLLSDSGFYLCAWSSGGQSNQPQHFGDGTRLSIL.

The chain employs TRBV13 and TRBJ2-7, with 7 bases aligning to TRBD1. The CDR3 has 14 residues. Per germline, CDR1 PRHDT and CDR2 FYEKMQ (reference sequence). The V and J ends lost 4 bases and 3 bases, in that order; junction bases with no gene match: 6. In DNA form, the CDR3 reads TGTGCCAGCAGCTCTCGGGACAGTCACTACGAGCAGTACTTC. Translated, it gives CASSSRDSHYEQYF.

The chain uses TRBV19 and TRBJ2-7; D not resolved. Germline CDR1 is LNHDA and CDR2 is SQIVND (reference sequence). V lost 2 bases to trimming and J lost 0 bases, with 8 bases between them. The CDR3 contains 14 residues. Here the CDR3 reads CASSITWSSYEQYF. Written as DNA, the CDR3 is TGTGCCAGTAGTATAACATGGAGCTCCTACGAGCAGTACTTC.

The J gene is TRBJ1-3, the V gene TRBV6-7; no firm D call. TRBV6-7 is flagged as an ORF with uncertain function. The CDR3 loop spans 18 amino acids. V was pared by 2 bases and J by 0 bases, with 17 bases between. This CDR3 is CASSYPRVSSSSGNTIYF. CDR3 DNA: TGTGCCAGCAGTTACCCTAGGGTCAGCAGCAGCTCTGGAAACACCATATATTTT.

This chain joins TRBV10-1 and TRBJ2-5; 10 nucleotides match TRBD2. The germline CDR1 and CDR2 sequences are WNHNN and SYGVQD (reference sequence). V lost 0 bases and J lost 1; bases outside the gene matches: 5. This CDR3 has 17 residues. The CDR3 DNA follows: TGCGCCAGCAGTGAGTCTGGTAGCGGGGGGTTCCAAGAGACCCAGTACTTC. This sequence encodes CASSESGSGGFQETQYF.

The CDR3 sequence is CASSPGGSQNEQFF. As DNA, the CDR3 is TGTGCCAGCAGCCCAGGCGGGAGCCAAAATGAGCAGTTCTTC. The rearrangement uses TRBV7-8 and TRBJ2-1, with 7 bases identical to TRBD2. V trimming: 5 bases; J trimming: 7 bases; junction bases outside the gene matches: 8. The CDR3 sequence is 14 residues long. Per the germline V gene, CDR1 is SGHVS and CDR2 is FQNEAQ.

CDR3 protein: CASSPRGPSYGYTF. The CDR3 DNA reads TGTGCCAGCAGTCCCAGGGGCCCCTCCTATGGCTACACCTTC. The J gene is TRBJ1-2, the V gene TRBV7-2, with D possibly being TRBD1 (6 bases). Per the germline V gene, CDR1 is SGHTA and CDR2 is FQGNSA. V was trimmed by 6 bases and J by 4 bases, leaving 15 bases between them. CDR3 length: 14 amino acids.

This chain uses TRBV6-1 with TRBJ1-2; the D gene is possibly TRBD1 (5 bases). The ends were cut back, 5 bases at V and 8 bases at J, with 15 bases in the middle. The CDR3 is 13 residues long. The germline V gene encodes CDR1 MNHNS and CDR2 SASEGT. This chain's CDR3 is CASSLDSGQGYTF. The CDR3 DNA follows: TGTGCCAGCAGTCTAGACAGTGGGCAGGGCTACACCTTC.

The rearrangement joins TRBV6-5 to TRBJ2-5; tentative D call: TRBD2 (6 bases). Trimming removed 4 bases at V and 5 bases at J, with 14 bases between. The CDR3 is 14 residues long. Germline-derived CDR1 and CDR2 are MNHEY and SVGAGI. The CDR3 DNA is TGTGCCAGCAGTTGGGGGGACCGAGCGGAGACCCAGTACTTC. This translates into CASSWGDRAETQYF.